The 8 T cell receptor beta chains below come from one sample, sequenced in a study of blood T cell repertoires in COVID-19. Assay used: immunoSEQ multiplex PCR; TCRdb lists only in-frame clones, some missing. This sample has roughly 98,000 clones, with around four fifths found just once. Sequencing was carried out using peripheral blood. Receptors originate from a woman aged 70-85 years with active or convalescent COVID-19.

The chain recombines TRBV5-5 with TRBJ1-1, with D maybe TRBD1 (6 bases). CDR1 is SGHKS, CDR2 YYEKEE, per germline (reference sequence). This CDR3 spans 12 amino acids. Trimming took 4 bases from V and 10 from J, leaving 14 bases between them. For the CDR3, the DNA is TGTGCCAGCAGCGGGACCACAGGGAGAGCTTTCTTT. Protein: CASSGTTGRAFF. Full variable domain (missing parts from reference TRBV5-5 and TRBJ1-1): DAGVTQSPTHLIKTRGQQVTLRCSPISGHKSVSWYQQVLGQGPQFIFQYYEKEERGRGNFPDRFSARQFPNYSSELNVNALLLGDSALYLCASSGTTGRAFFGQGTRLTVV.

The chain carries TRBV5-1 and TRBJ1-2, with 7 bases fitting TRBD1. Germline V gene data show CDR1 as SGHRS and CDR2 as YFSETQ. The junction had 9 bases not matched to a gene; V was cut back by 7 bases and J by 3 bases. The CDR3 is made up of 14 amino acids. The CDR3 sequence is CASAWDSGDYGYTF. The DNA for the CDR3 is TGCGCCAGCGCTTGGGACAGCGGTGACTATGGCTACACCTTC.

This clone was seen only a few times. The V call is TRBV10-3, the J call TRBJ1-2; D possibly corresponds to TRBD1 (5 bases). CDR3 length equals 16 residues. Germline assignment: CDR1 ENHRY and CDR2 SYGVKD. V was clipped by 1 base and J by 0 bases, with 12 bases between them. Here the CDR3 reads CAISELAGRSNYGYTF. Written as DNA, the CDR3 is TGTGCCATCAGTGAGTTGGCAGGGCGATCTAACTATGGCTACACCTTC.

This clone has just one count. The chain is built from TRBV7-2 and TRBJ1-2; D might be TRBD1 (5 bases). There are 13 residues in the CDR3. Trimming stripped 2 bases from V and 4 bases from J, with 8 bases between. The V gene's germline CDR1 is SGHTA and CDR2 FQGNSA. In DNA, the CDR3 is TGTGCCAGCAGCTTACGGACACTCTATGGCTACACCTTC. Translating it yields CASSLRTLYGYTF.

The CDR3 coding sequence is TGTGCCAGCAGTGGGACAGGAGGGTCCGATGGCTACACCTTC. This encodes CASSGTGGSDGYTF. The chain uses TRBV2 and TRBJ1-2; 7 nucleotides line up with TRBD1. Germline V gene lookup returns CDR1 SNHLY and CDR2 FYNNEI. This CDR3 region has 14 residues. V lost 4 bases and J lost 6; bases outside the gene matches: 8.

This clone was observed once. V gene TRBV7-9 combines with J gene TRBJ1-1; a weak D match, TRBD1 (6 bases). The CDR3 totals 19 residues. With 2 bases removed from V and 1 base from J, the gap between germline ends came to 23 bases. CDR1 and CDR2 (germline): SEHNR, FQNEAQ (reference sequence). CDR3 nucleotides: TGTGCCAGCAGCTTAAATATATGGGCCGACGGACAGAGGAACACTGAAGCTTTCTTT. Translated: CASSLNIWADGQRNTEAFF.

The rearrangement joins TRBV6-6 to TRBJ2-7, with TRBD1 identical over 8 bases. V gave up 5 bases and J gave up 6 bases; unmatched junction bases: 12. Germline V CDR1 and CDR2: MNHNY, SVGAGI (reference sequence). This CDR3 spans 15 amino acids. The CDR3 reads CASSPSGRGLGEQYF. In nucleotides, the CDR3 is TGTGCCAGCAGTCCGTCCGGCAGGGGGCTGGGCGAGCAGTACTTC.

The rearrangement links TRBV6-5 to TRBJ2-1; D is possibly TRBD2 (7 bases). From germline, CDR1 is MNHEY and CDR2 SVGAGI. The CDR3 runs to 14 residues. The V end lost 5 bases, the J end lost 8 bases, and 16 bases lay between the germline ends. CDR3 DNA: TGTGCCAGCAGTCCACAGGACGGGGGGCATGAGCAGTTCTTC. It encodes CASSPQDGGHEQFF.